What follows are 21 T cell receptor beta chains derived from one specimen sequenced in a study of T cell repertoires in cytomegalovirus infection. TCRdb called the reads again in MiXCR, with one record for every CDR3 protein. The sample shows roughly 230,000 distinct CDR3 sequences, about 17% of them seen only once. The sequenced material came from CD8+ T cells from PBMCs. These receptor sequences come from a human donor in good health (CMV status not recorded). Some clones in this sample may be carry-over from other donors' samples.

This clonotype was seen at least ten times. The rearrangement joins TRBV7-2 to TRBJ2-3, with 12 bases lining up with TRBD2. The CDR3 is 19 residues long. After removal of 4 bases from V and 0 bases from J, the junction contained 11 bases not matched to a gene. Germline loops: CDR1 SGHTA, CDR2 FQGNSA. CDR3 amino acids: CASSWRTSGDLASTDTQYF. CDR3 in DNA: TGTGCCAGCAGCTGGAGGACTAGCGGGGACCTTGCTAGCACAGATACGCAGTATTTT.

The J gene is TRBJ2-3, the V gene TRBV4-1; D not resolved. There are 14 residues in the CDR3. The V and J ends lost 0 bases and 1 base respectively, with 5 bases between them. Germline CDR1 is MGHRA and CDR2 is YSYEKL. In DNA, the CDR3 is TGCGCCAGCAGCCAAGATGGGGGCACAGATACGCAGTATTTT. Its protein product is CASSQDGGTDTQYF.

This clonotype was counted many times. The rearrangement joins TRBV7-6 to TRBJ2-5; 7 bases fit TRBD1. CDR1 and CDR2 (germline): SGHVS, FNYEAQ. V shed 5 bases and J 7 bases; nucleotides not matched to a gene: 13. This CDR3 is 15 amino acids long. The CDR3 protein is CASSPPTGVRGTQYF. The CDR3 region has the DNA TGTGCCAGCAGCCCACCAACAGGGGTGAGAGGGACCCAGTACTTC.

The rearrangement joins TRBV19 to TRBJ2-7, with TRBD2 matching 15 bases. The CDR3 has 15 amino acids. The V gene end was trimmed by 6 bases and the J gene end by 6 bases; junction bases not matched to a gene: 6. Germline-derived CDR1 and CDR2 are LNHDA and SQIVND (reference sequence). CDR3 in amino acids: CASSPPGLAGGEQYF. The CDR3 bases are TGTGCCAGTAGCCCCCCGGGACTAGCGGGGGGCGAGCAGTACTTC.

This clonotype turned up a few times. CDR3 DNA: TGTGCCAGCACCGTAGGAACAGGGAGTCAAGAGACCCAGTACTTC. It encodes CASTVGTGSQETQYF. The V call is TRBV6-8, the J call TRBJ2-5; possible D gene TRBD1, 6 bases. Looked up from germline, CDR1 is MNHGY and CDR2 is SAAAGT. V gave up 7 bases and J gave up 2 bases, with 17 bases separating them. The CDR3 consists of 15 residues.

This clonotype was seen at least ten times. This chain links TRBV2 with TRBJ2-7; 7 nucleotides match TRBD1. The trim removed 8 bases at V and 3 bases at J, leaving 13 bases unmatched. Germline V gene sequence: CDR1 SNHLY, CDR2 FYNNEI. The CDR3 covers 15 residues. CDR3 protein: CASRMWDRQNYEQYF. CDR3 bases: TGTGCCAGCCGTATGTGGGACAGACAAAACTACGAGCAGTACTTC.

This clonotype was counted between two and nine times. The rearrangement uses TRBV2 and TRBJ2-2; TRBD1 matches at 9 bases. CDR1 and CDR2 (germline): SNHLY, FYNNEI. The CDR3 has 15 amino acids. V gave up 6 bases and J gave up 6 bases; unmatched junction bases: 8. CDR3 DNA: TGTGCCAGCAGCTGGGGACAGGGAATGGCCGGGGAGCTGTTTTTT. Translating gives CASSWGQGMAGELFF. Full variable domain (remainder filled in from reference TRBV2 and TRBJ2-2): EPEVTQTPSHQVTQMGQEVILRCVPISNHLYFYWYRQILGQKVEFLVSFYNNEISEKSEIFDDQFSVERPDGSNFTLKIRSTKLEDSAMYFCASSWGQGMAGELFFGEGSRLTVL.

This clonotype has ten or more counts. This chain joins TRBV7-6 and TRBJ2-6; 9 bases agree with TRBD1. The J segment lost 2 bases and the V segment lost 4 bases, leaving 3 bases of the junction unmatched. Looked up from germline, CDR1 is SGHVS and CDR2 is FNYEAQ. The CDR3 has 16 residues. This chain's CDR3 is CASSSRQGAGANVLTF. CDR3 bases: TGTGCCAGCAGCTCTCGACAGGGGGCTGGGGCCAACGTCCTGACTTTC.

The genes are TRBV2 and TRBJ2-4; 9 bases are shared with TRBD2. CDR3 length equals 12 residues. Per germline, CDR1 SNHLY and CDR2 FYNNEI. V dropped 3 bases and J dropped 15; count of bases not matched to a gene: 6. CDR3: CASSELGGGVYF. In DNA form, the CDR3 reads TGTGCCAGCAGTGAGTTAGGCGGGGGGGTGTACTTC.

This clonotype was counted a few times. The J gene is TRBJ2-1, the V gene TRBV15, with no clear D. Germline V lookup: CDR1 LNHNV, CDR2 YYDKDF (reference sequence). The V and J ends lost 0 bases and 3 bases respectively, with 3 bases between them. The CDR3 is made up of 13 amino acids. CDR3 protein: CATSRERYNEQFF. The CDR3 coding sequence is TGTGCCACCAGCAGAGAACGCTACAATGAGCAGTTCTTC. The full variable domain, in which reference TRBV15 and TRBJ2-1 provide the parts outside the CDR3, is DAMVIQNPRYQVTQFGKPVTLSCSQTLNHNVMYWYQQKSSQAPKLLFHYYDKDFNNEADTPDNFQSRRPNTSFCFLDIRSPGLGDTAMYLCATSRERYNEQFFGPGTRLTVL.

The chain employs TRBV12-3 or TRBV12-4 and TRBJ2-1; D is uncertain. Trimming pared 4 bases from V and 5 bases from J, leaving 12 bases between. The CDR3 runs to 14 residues. The CDR3 DNA sequence: TGTGCCAGCAGTTCCCCCGAGATGAACAATGAGCAGTTCTTC. This sequence encodes CASSSPEMNNEQFF.

This clonotype was seen many times. The chain uses TRBV7-6 and TRBJ2-3; 7 nucleotides agree with TRBD2. V shed 5 bases, J shed 4 bases, and the junction held 3 bases outside the gene matches. Germline V gives CDR1 SGHVS, CDR2 FNYEAQ. The CDR3 runs 13 residues. The chain's CDR3 is CASSPSGADTQYF. The CDR3 DNA is TGTGCCAGCAGCCCCAGCGGGGCAGATACGCAGTATTTT.

This clonotype has a handful of counts. The V call is TRBV20-1, the J call TRBJ2-7, with 9 bases that match TRBD1. Germline loops: CDR1 DFQATT, CDR2 SNEGSKA (reference sequence). The CDR3 spans 14 residues. V lost 0 bases to trimming and J lost 4 bases; unmatched junction nucleotides: 4. CDR3 DNA sequence: TGCAGTGCTAGAGATGGTGGACAGGGGTACGAGCAGTACTTC. Translation: CSARDGGQGYEQYF.

The chain has TRBV20-1 and TRBJ2-7, with a tentative D call TRBD1 (6 bases). The CDR3 length is 13 residues. Germline CDR1 and CDR2: DFQATT and SNEGSKA (reference sequence). The V end lost 5 bases, the J end lost 3 bases, and 14 bases lay between the germline ends. CDR3 coding DNA: TGCAGTGCTCCGATGGACAGCTTCTACGAGCAGTACTTC. It specifies CSAPMDSFYEQYF.

This clonotype was counted a single time. Its ends do not fully match the called genes, so a read error is possible. This chain joins TRBV20-1 and TRBJ2-2; possible D gene TRBD2, 7 bases. Germline V CDR1 and CDR2: DFQATT, SNEGSKA (reference sequence). This CDR3 region has 19 residues. The CDR3: CSARNLGQVGGPNIGELFF. The CDR3 bases are TGCAGTGCTAGAAACCTAGGTCAGGTCGGGGGGCCGAACATCGGGGAGCTGTTTTTT.

This chain connects TRBV28 to TRBJ1-2, with 9 nucleotides matching TRBD1. CDR1 is MDHEN and CDR2 is SYDVKM in the germline V gene. This CDR3 is built from 20 residues. The V segment lost 3 bases and the J segment 3 bases; nucleotides outside the gene matches: 20. The CDR3 DNA reads TGTGCCAGCAGTTTGGAACCAGGGCCTAGAGAGGGACAGGGAGACTATGGCTACACCTTC. This encodes CASSLEPGPREGQGDYGYTF.

J is TRBJ2-7 and V is TRBV29-1, with 7 bases fitting TRBD1. The CDR3 sequence is 14 residues long. The germline CDR1 and CDR2 sequences are SQVTM and ANQGSEA. The J segment lost 2 bases and the V segment lost 6 bases, leaving 10 bases of the junction unmatched. CDR3: CSVPATGDPYEQYF. DNA for the CDR3: TGCAGCGTCCCAGCTACAGGGGACCCCTACGAGCAGTACTTC.

This clonotype was found a few times. This rearrangement joins TRBV5-6 to TRBJ2-5; D ambiguous. The V end lost 0 bases, the J end lost 3 bases, and 15 bases lay between the germline ends. The germline CDR1 and CDR2 sequences are SGHDT and YYEEEE. CDR3 length equals 16 residues. The CDR3, as DNA: TGTGCCAGCAGCTTGGACAGCTGGGGTGTTGAAGAGACCCAGTACTTC. This encodes CASSLDSWGVEETQYF.

The rearrangement links TRBV11-2 to TRBJ2-7; a possible D gene is TRBD2 (6 bases). Per the germline V gene, CDR1 is SGHAT and CDR2 is FQNNGV. This CDR3 has 15 amino acids. V lost 5 bases, J lost 0 bases, and 14 bases lay in between. The CDR3, as DNA: TGTGCCAGCAGCCGCCGCGCGGGGTACTCCTACGAGCAGTACTTC. The encoded protein is CASSRRAGYSYEQYF.

Comment on this clonotype: This clone may be a read error of a much larger clone one base away. The CDR3 loop reads CASSRSPGTGQGFYKQYF. CDR3 coding DNA: TGCGCCAGCAGCCGCTCGCCAGGGACGGGACAGGGTTTCTACAAGCAGTACTTC. The rearrangement joins TRBV4-1 to TRBJ2-7; 9 nucleotides align to TRBD1. The CDR3 extends over 18 amino acids. Germline V lookup: CDR1 MGHRA, CDR2 YSYEKL.

This clonotype occurred many times. The J gene is TRBJ2-3, the V gene TRBV7-2; TRBD1 is a possible D gene (5 bases). Germline-derived CDR1 and CDR2 are SGHTA and FQGNSA. CDR3 length: 15 residues. Trimming took off 0 bases at V and 4 bases at J, with 11 bases between the two ends. This CDR3 reads CASSLALRAADTQYF. In DNA, the CDR3 is TGTGCCAGCAGCTTAGCGCTCAGGGCGGCAGATACGCAGTATTTT.